A single T cell receptor beta chain is shown here with its context. The data were taken from a study of response to subunit inactivated influenza vaccine. TCRdb itself ran the RT-PCR reads through MiXCR, one entry per CDR3 protein. Among approximately 500,000 distinct CDR3 sequences listed, 10% to 15% were seen once. CDR3 length equals 15 residues. Trimming left V 6 bases short and J 2 bases short, with 16 bases between. The sequences come from PBMCs from blood, collected roughly 46 days after vaccination. The J gene is TRBJ2-5, the V gene TRBV12-3 or TRBV12-4; weak D call: TRBD1 (6 bases). The origin of this receptor is a man aged 50-59 years who received an inactivated influenza vaccine. The CDR3 DNA follows: TGTGCCAGCAGCAGACTGGACAGCCTTCAAGAGACCCAGTACTTC. Translated, it gives CASSRLDSLQETQYF.